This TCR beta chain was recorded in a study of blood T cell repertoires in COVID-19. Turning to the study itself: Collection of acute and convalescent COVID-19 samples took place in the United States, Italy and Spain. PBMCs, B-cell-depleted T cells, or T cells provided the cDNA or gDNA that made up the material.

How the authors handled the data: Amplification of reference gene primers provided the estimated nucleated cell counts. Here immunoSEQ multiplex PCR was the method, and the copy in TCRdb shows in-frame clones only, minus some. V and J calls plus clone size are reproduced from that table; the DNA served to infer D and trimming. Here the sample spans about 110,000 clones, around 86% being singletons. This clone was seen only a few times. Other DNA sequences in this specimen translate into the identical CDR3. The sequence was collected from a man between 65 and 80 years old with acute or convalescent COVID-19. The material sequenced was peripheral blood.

The CDR3 loop reads CASLTGPNYEQYF. The CDR3 DNA is TGTGCCAGCCTGACAGGGCCTAACTACGAGCAGTACTTC. The V call is TRBV6-5, the J call TRBJ2-7, with 7 nucleotides matching TRBD1. J lost 3 bases, V lost 8 bases, and 7 bases had no gene match. The germline V gene has CDR1 MNHEY and CDR2 SVGAGI. This CDR3 contains 13 residues.